This TCR beta chain was captured in a study of cytomegalovirus exposure and HLA in healthy donors (dated 2017 in TCRdb). The study in broad terms: The roughly 700 repertoires of the first cohort and the 95 to 150 validation repertoires were produced on the same platform, according to a later analysis. The aim of the study was to test whether cataloging public T cell receptors could identify signatures of past pathogen exposure. In addition to the first cohort of approximately 650 subjects, a separate validation cohort of about 120 different subjects was used. High-throughput TCR immunosequencing, statistical association of individual TCRs with disease status, and machine learning were combined to predict cytomegalovirus infection status. The investigation overall reported the following: The classifier was reported to diagnose cytomegalovirus status with high specificity and sensitivity in both the original cohort and the validation cohort. Most TCR sequences were seen in very few donors, while some public TCRs were found in many individuals. The authors suggested that the approach could potentially be generalized to other disease states and immunological phenotypes. In vitro tests confirmed that a few of the cytomegalovirus-associated TCR beta chains recognize cytomegalovirus antigens. All 120 or so repertoires were used to score co-occurrence in the validation cohort in a later analysis, because that analysis had no HLA typing for the cohort. Subsequent analysis determined that TCRs grouped into clusters in the first cohort also showed a tendency toward co-occurrence across the approximately 120 validation repertoires, and approximately 94% of cluster scores exceeded 0. A total of 150 or so TCR beta chains were listed by the study as associated with cytomegalovirus.

Library method: the immunoSEQ multiplex PCR assay. In the authors' own workflow: A statistical classification framework was built to diagnose cytomegalovirus status from the catalog of TCR beta chain sequences. Imported from immuneACCESS, the table was reduced by TCRdb to in-frame sequences with V and J called. These copies leave out some clones; in studies compared against another copy, an unresolved V gene accounts for under half, and the cause of the remainder is not known. V, J and clone size are taken as reported in that table, and D and trimming were inferred from the DNA itself. Counted in this sample were roughly 260,000 clones; approximately 87% of them appeared once. 2.6% of the sample belongs to the ten largest clones. To note about this clone: Its specific antigen is unknown. No base quality values were provided; no much bigger clone lies one nucleotide off.

Separate from the roughly 650-subject first cohort, the validation cohort of around 130 subjects was the group to which the donors belonged. The CDR1 and CDR2 encoded by the germline V gene are WSHSY and SAAADI. Including the terminal cysteine and phenylalanine, the CDR3 comprises 16 residues. Only the CDR3 portion is preserved as DNA: 48 bases, with reading frame beginning at the first base. Trimming removed 2 bases from V and 5 bases from J, leaving 15 bases between the germline ends. Sequencing was carried out using PBMCs. The TCR comes from a man aged 18 to 29 in good health and CMV-seronegative. The chain is assembled from TRBV10-2 and TRBJ2-2; the D gene is possibly TRBD2, with 6 bases matching. The DNA sequence is as follows: TGCGCCAGCAGTGAGAGAACAGGCGGGGTGACCGGGGAGCTGTTTTTT. The encoded protein is CASSERTGGVTGELFF.